These T cell receptor beta chains were read from a single sample in a study of Ad26.COV2.S vaccination and SARS-CoV-2 variants. TCRdb keeps only in-frame clones here, not all; method: immunoSEQ multiplex PCR. The data hold some 350,000 clones, with 90% to 95% observed a single time. Sequenced here: peripheral blood, sampled after recovery from COVID-19. The source is a human donor who had recovered from COVID-19. The CDR3 runs from the conserved cysteine through the conserved F or W. A D gene is named only where the DNA matches it firmly. The size field is filled for only some rows; it gives once, few, many or a size class.

j_gene,v_gene,abundance,d_gene,CDR3nt,CDR3aa
TRBJ1-1,TRBV6-5,-,-,TGTGCCAGCAGCATCAGGTCGGGGAACACTGAAGCTTTCTTT,CASSIRSGNTEAFF
TRBJ2-7,TRBV27,-,-,TGTGCCAGCAGTCTTACAATTTCCTACGAGCAGTACTTC,CASSLTISYEQYF
TRBJ1-4,TRBV9,-,TRBD1,TGTGCCAGCGGGACAGGGGAGGAAAAACTGTTTTTT,CASGTGEEKLFF
TRBJ2-3,TRBV5-1,once,-,TGCGCCAGCAGCTTGGAGGCGGGTTGGACAGATACGCAGTATTTT,CASSLEAGWTDTQYF
TRBJ2-3,TRBV11-2,-,TRBD2,TGTGCCAGCAGTCTTCCCCTAAGCGGGGACGGTACGCAGTATTTT,CASSLPLSGDGTQYF
TRBJ1-1,TRBV11-3,-,-,TGTGCCAGCAGCTACCTTCGAAAGACTGAAGCTTTCTTT,CASSYLRKTEAFF
TRBJ1-1,TRBV3-1/TRBV3-2,-,TRBD1,TGTGCCAGCAGCCACCCCTGGACAGGGGGCGGCACTGAAGCTTTCTTT,CASSHPWTGGGTEAFF
TRBJ2-7,TRBV7-2,once,-,TGTGCCAGCAGCCAACAAAGCAGGGTCCCATACGAGCAGTACTTC,CASSQQSRVPYEQYF
TRBJ2-7,TRBV27,-,TRBD1,TGTGCCAGCAGTTTAGGAAGGACAGGCTTTTCCGAGCAGTACTTC,CASSLGRTGFSEQYF
TRBJ1-2,TRBV28,-,-,TGTGCCAGTTTTGGCGCAGGTGACTATGGCTACACCTTC,CASFGAGDYGYTF
TRBJ2-3,TRBV5-1,-,-,TGCGCCAGCAGCCTAGGACAGACCACAGATACGCAGTATTTT,CASSLGQTTDTQYF
TRBJ1-2,TRBV6-5,-,-,TGTGCCTCAGGCGCTACTAACTATGGCTACACCTTC,CASGATNYGYTF